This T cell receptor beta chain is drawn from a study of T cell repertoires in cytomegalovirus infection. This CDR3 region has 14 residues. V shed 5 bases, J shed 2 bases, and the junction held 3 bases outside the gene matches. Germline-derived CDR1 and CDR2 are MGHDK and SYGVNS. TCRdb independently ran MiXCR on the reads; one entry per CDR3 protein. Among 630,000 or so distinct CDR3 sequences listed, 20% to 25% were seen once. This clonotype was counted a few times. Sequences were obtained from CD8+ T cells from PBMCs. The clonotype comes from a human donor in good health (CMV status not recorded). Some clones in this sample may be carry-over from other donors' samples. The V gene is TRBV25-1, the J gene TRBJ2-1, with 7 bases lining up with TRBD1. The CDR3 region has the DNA TGTGCCAGCAGTAGGGGGCGAGCCTACAATGAGCAGTTCTTC. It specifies CASSRGRAYNEQFF. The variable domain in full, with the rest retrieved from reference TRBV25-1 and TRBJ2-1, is EADIYQTPRYLVIGTGKKITLECSQTMGHDKMYWYQQDPGMELHLIHYSYGVNSTEKGDLSSESTVSRIRTEHFPLTLESARPSHTSQYLCASSRGRAYNEQFFGPGTRLTVL.